What follows is one T cell receptor (beta chain) and its context. Its target is unknown. This record comes from a study of cytomegalovirus exposure and HLA in healthy donors. Study results and caveats: One cluster of highly shared sequence variants probably arose as a sequencing artifact.

With 60 Vbeta and 13 Jbeta primers, the PCR was carried out. Under the authors' procedure: An analysis performed later counted about 80 million unique TCR beta chains (roughly 11 million of them shared). Here immunoSEQ multiplex PCR was the method, and the copy in TCRdb shows in-frame clones only, minus some. V and J calls and clone size follow that table, whereas D and trimming were derived from the DNA. This specimen shows about 90,000 clones; the ten leading clones hold under 4.5%. Germline loops: CDR1 SGHRS, CDR2 YFSETQ. Deletions cut 8 bases from V and 4 bases from J, with 15 bases between. The CDR3 sequence is 13 residues long. These donors counted as nominally healthy when sampled, but unrecorded immune exposures were likely.

The V and J genes are TRBV5-1 and TRBJ2-5, with a tentative D call TRBD2 (5 bases). The sample consisted of PBMCs. The receptor comes from a woman between 25 and 40 years old in good health and CMV-seronegative. The CDR3 DNA reads TGCGCCAGTAATAATGGAGGCGTAGAGACCCAGTACTTC. It yields the protein CASNNGGVETQYF. Full variable domain (missing parts from reference TRBV5-1 and TRBJ2-5): KAGVTQTPRYLIKTRGQQVTLSCSPISGHRSVSWYQQTPGQGLQFLFEYFSETQRNKGNFPGRFSGRQFSNSRSEMNVSTLELGDSALYLCASNNGGVETQYFGPGTRLLVL.